This T cell receptor beta chain comes out of a study of blood T cell repertoires in COVID-19. There are 15 residues in the CDR3. V lost 1 base to trimming and J lost 3 bases, with 13 bases between them. Data came from immunoSEQ multiplex PCR; TCRdb stores just in-frame clones and leaves some out. The sample has 330,000 or so clones, around nine tenths seen once. This clone came up a few times. The sequence came from a woman in her twenties or thirties who had been exposed to COVID-19. Sequences were obtained from PBMCs or T cells enriched from blood (not recorded which). The chain has TRBV23-1 and TRBJ2-7; TRBD2 is a possible D gene (6 bases). TRBV23-1 is an open reading frame whose function is uncertain. The CDR3 coding sequence is TGCGCCAGCAGTCAATGGACCCGTAGCGGCTACGAGCAGTACTTC. Residues: CASSQWTRSGYEQYF.